The rows below give T cell receptor beta chains drawn from one sample of a study of T cells expressing NK-cell markers. Each CDR3 protein gets one entry in TCRdb, which reprocessed the 5' RACE reads and gives no DNA. Recorded for this sample: 500,000 or so distinct CDR3 sequences. The sequencing sample was made of blood T cells: a sorted CD56 or NKG2C T cell subset, CD4+ or CD8+ T cells, or bulk PBMC T cells (not recorded which). The receptors stem from a man younger than 30 in good health. Both conserved end residues are part of each CDR3.

J: TRBJ2-1
V: TRBV6-6
CDR3: CASSYDRSEQFF

J: TRBJ1-1
V: TRBV6-1
CDR3: CASRQGGMNTEAFF

J: TRBJ1-1
V: TRBV5-1
CDR3: CASMENTEAFF

J: TRBJ2-2
V: TRBV20-1
CDR3: CSASQGIPSGELFF

J: TRBJ2-3
V: TRBV7-2
CDR3: CASSPTENTQYF

J: TRBJ2-2
V: TRBV4-1
CDR3: CASSSYRGTGELFF

J: TRBJ2-3
V: TRBV4-3
CDR3: CASSRNGRSTDTQYF

J: TRBJ2-1
V: TRBV18
CDR3: CASSPNKDRVDEQFF

J: TRBJ2-7
V: TRBV7-9
CDR3: CASSNRDSSYEQYF

J: TRBJ2-3
V: TRBV5-6
CDR3: CASSRRTSGRAADTQYF

J: TRBJ1-3
V: TRBV4-1
CDR3: CASSQTDNLVGNTIYF

J: TRBJ2-1
V: TRBV12-3/TRBV12-4
CDR3: CASAVSSYNEQFF

J: TRBJ2-5
V: TRBV20-1
CDR3: CSATSAGGTQETQYF

J: TRBJ2-2
V: TRBV20-1
CDR3: CSAYPPHRVTGELFF

J: TRBJ2-4
V: TRBV4-2
CDR3: CASSPGLDPGKAKNIQYF

J: TRBJ2-1
V: TRBV12-3/TRBV12-4
CDR3: CASSWRDRGVNEQFF

J: TRBJ2-5
V: TRBV28
CDR3: CVDPTGPRQETQYF